Presented here are 26 T cell receptor beta chains from one specimen sequenced in a study of blood T cell repertoires in COVID-19. Assay: immunoSEQ multiplex PCR; the TCRdb copy retains only in-frame clones and omits some. The repertoire holds around 420,000 clones, with 88% as singletons. Sample: PBMCs or T cells enriched from blood (not recorded which). The source of these receptors is a woman aged 40 to 50 with acute COVID-19.

This clone appeared once. This chain joins TRBV18 and TRBJ2-7, with TRBD1 identical over 8 bases. CDR1 is KGHSH and CDR2 is LQKENI in the germline V gene. The V and J ends lost 6 bases and 3 bases, in that order; junction bases with no gene match: 10. This CDR3 is built from 15 residues. The CDR3 DNA sequence: TGTGCCAGCTCCCGAGAATCCGGGACAGGCTACGAGCAGTACTTC. Its translation is CASSRESGTGYEQYF.

The chain joins TRBV6-1 to TRBJ2-3; TRBD2 matches 7 bases. The CDR3 spans 16 residues. The J segment lost 1 base and the V segment lost 2 bases, leaving 6 bases of the junction unmatched. Germline-derived CDR1 and CDR2 are MNHNS and SASEGT. CDR3 DNA: TGTGCCAGCAGTGAATTGACGGCGGGGGGCACAGATACGCAGTATTTT. This codes for CASSELTAGGTDTQYF.

This clone was seen a few times. The chain has TRBV2 and TRBJ2-7; 8 bases are shared with TRBD1. The CDR3 contains 17 residues. After removal of 6 bases from V and 2 bases from J, the junction contained 15 bases not matched to a gene. In germline, CDR1 is SNHLY, CDR2 FYNNEI. The CDR3 nucleotides read TGTGCCAGCAGCCGGCCCCTGACAGGGGTCCCCACCTACGAGCAGTACTTC. It yields the protein CASSRPLTGVPTYEQYF.

The gene calls are TRBV5-1 and TRBJ1-2; 8 positions agree with TRBD1. The V segment lost 2 bases and the J segment 1 base; nucleotides outside the gene matches: 16. Germline CDR1 SGHRS, CDR2 YFSETQ. CDR3 length: 19 amino acids. The CDR3 sequence is CASSFILGTGSDDNYGYTF. The DNA for the CDR3 is TGCGCCAGCAGCTTCATTCTCGGGACAGGTTCGGACGATAACTATGGCTACACCTTC. The full variable domain, rest sourced from reference TRBV5-1 and TRBJ1-2, is KAGVTQTPRYLIKTRGQQVTLSCSPISGHRSVSWYQQTPGQGLQFLFEYFSETQRNKGNFPGRFSGRQFSNSRSEMNVSTLELGDSALYLCASSFILGTGSDDNYGYTFGSGTRLTVV.

The chain uses TRBV5-1 and TRBJ1-1, with 9 bases fitting TRBD1. The J segment lost 0 bases and the V segment lost 5 bases, leaving 11 bases of the junction unmatched. CDR1 is SGHRS, CDR2 YFSETQ, per germline. The CDR3 runs to 17 residues. CDR3 sequence: CASSPGQGQMMNTEAFF. The CDR3 coding sequence is TGCGCCAGCAGTCCCGGACAGGGGCAAATGATGAACACTGAAGCTTTCTTT.

The chain has TRBV6-1 and TRBJ1-1; D may be TRBD1 (5 bases). V was shortened by 2 bases and J by 3 bases, with 16 bases between the two germline ends. CDR1 and CDR2 from the germline V gene are MNHNS and SASEGT. This CDR3 spans 16 amino acids. The CDR3 reads CASSETAGLPDTEAFF. As DNA, the CDR3 is TGTGCCAGCAGTGAAACGGCAGGGCTTCCCGACACTGAAGCTTTCTTT.

In this sample, this clone turned up a few times. The V call is TRBV5-6, the J call TRBJ2-1, with 11 positions matching TRBD2. The germline CDR1 and CDR2 sequences are SGHDT and YYEEEE. J gave up 1 base and V 3 bases, and 3 bases lay outside the gene matches. The CDR3 runs to 16 residues. The CDR3 nucleotides read TGTGCCAGCAGCTCTAGCGGGGGGACATCCTACAATGAGCAGTTCTTC. It is translated as CASSSSGGTSYNEQFF.

V usage is TRBV5-1 and J usage is TRBJ2-1; TRBD1 matches at 10 bases. Germline V gives CDR1 SGHRS, CDR2 YFSETQ. CDR3 length: 13 amino acids. The V and J ends lost 3 bases and 10 bases, in that order; junction bases with no gene match: 4. This CDR3 reads CASSSRTGGEQFF. CDR3 DNA sequence: TGCGCCAGCAGCTCTAGGACAGGGGGAGAGCAGTTCTTC.

To note about this clone: The sample has other DNA sequences that encode this CDR3 too. The CDR3: CASSTEETQYF. The CDR3 nucleotides are TGTGCCAGCAGCACTGAAGAGACCCAGTACTTC. The chain joins TRBV6-5 to TRBJ2-5; no clear D. V lost 6 bases, J lost 3 bases, and 5 bases lay in between. CDR3 length equals 11 residues. The germline V gene has CDR1 MNHEY and CDR2 SVGAGI.

The CDR3, as DNA: TGCAGTGCTAGTCTTACAGGGGGGAACTATGGCTACACCTTC. Translation: CSASLTGGNYGYTF. The V gene is TRBV20-1, the J gene TRBJ1-2; 8 bases match TRBD1. Germline values: CDR1 DFQATT, CDR2 SNEGSKA (reference sequence). This CDR3 contains 14 residues. V was clipped by 3 bases and J by 2 bases; unmatched bases: 5.

The V and J genes are TRBV5-1 and TRBJ1-2; TRBD1 matches at 10 bases. This CDR3 is built from 15 residues. Per the germline V gene, CDR1 is SGHRS and CDR2 is YFSETQ. The J segment lost 4 bases and the V segment lost 3 bases, leaving 6 bases of the junction unmatched. Written as DNA, the CDR3 is TGCGCCAGCAGCTCCCAGGGACAGGGGAGCTATGGCTACACCTTC. It encodes CASSSQGQGSYGYTF. The variable domain in full, with the rest retrieved from reference TRBV5-1 and TRBJ1-2, is KAGVTQTPRYLIKTRGQQVTLSCSPISGHRSVSWYQQTPGQGLQFLFEYFSETQRNKGNFPGRFSGRQFSNSRSEMNVSTLELGDSALYLCASSSQGQGSYGYTFGSGTRLTVV.

V usage is TRBV3-1 (or the pseudogene TRBV3-2) and J usage is TRBJ1-1, with D perhaps matching TRBD1 (5 bases). In germline, CDR1 is LGHDT, CDR2 YNNKEL (reference sequence). This CDR3 contains 12 residues. Trimming left V 6 bases short and J 7 bases short, with 12 bases between. The CDR3 nucleotides are TGTGCCAGCAGACTCACAGGTAATGAAGCTTTCTTT. It translates to CASRLTGNEAFF.

CDR3 nucleotide sequence: TGTGCCAGCAGCTTCCCTACGGGACAGGGAACATACGAGCAGTACTTC. Translation gives CASSFPTGQGTYEQYF. The rearrangement uses TRBV5-4 and TRBJ2-7, with TRBD1 matching over 9 bases. V shed 2 bases and J 4 bases; nucleotides not matched to a gene: 10. This CDR3 has 16 residues. Germline V lookup: CDR1 SGHNT, CDR2 YYREEE (reference sequence).

This chain joins TRBV7-2 and TRBJ1-6; no firm D call. The CDR3 loop spans 15 amino acids. The germline CDR1 and CDR2 sequences are SGHTA and FQGNSA. V was shortened by 3 bases and J by 6 bases, with 12 bases between the two germline ends. The CDR3 here is CASSFPPSVNSPLHF. In nucleotides, the CDR3 is TGTGCCAGCAGCTTCCCCCCTTCGGTTAATTCACCCCTCCACTTT.

V usage is TRBV24-1 and J usage is TRBJ1-5; D is perhaps TRBD1 (6 bases). Deletions cut 0 bases from V and 6 bases from J, with 23 bases between. CDR3 length equals 19 residues. In germline, CDR1 is KGHDR, CDR2 SFDVKD. The CDR3 nucleotides read TGTGCCACCAGTGATTTGTTCAGGGGACCCCTGGAAATGGGTCAGCCCCAGCATTTT. This codes for CATSDLFRGPLEMGQPQHF.

As DNA, the CDR3 is TGCGCCAGCAGCTTGGTGGAGGGGGCGTGGTATGGCTACACCTTC. This codes for CASSLVEGAWYGYTF. The J gene is TRBJ1-2, the V gene TRBV5-1; TRBD1 matches 7 bases. The germline CDR1 and CDR2 sequences are SGHRS and YFSETQ. The CDR3 contains 15 residues. The V segment lost 0 bases and the J segment 5 bases; nucleotides outside the gene matches: 7.

CDR3 in DNA: TGTGCCAGCAGCAAAGGTCCGGGTTTTCGGCAGTACTTC. Its translation: CASSKGPGFRQYF. The chain uses TRBV21-1 and TRBJ2-7; TRBD2, as called in the table, went unchecked against the DNA. TRBV21-1 is listed as a pseudogene. The CDR3 sequence is 13 residues long.

The V call is TRBV19, the J call TRBJ1-4; D is ambiguous. The CDR3 runs 15 residues. Between the trimmed V and J ends, which lost 9 bases and 7 bases, there was a span of 21 bases. CDR1 is LNHDA, CDR2 SQIVND, per germline (reference sequence). The DNA of the CDR3 is TGTGCCAGCACGACCCTGTACCGAGGTAGTGAAAAACTGTTTTTT. Its translation: CASTTLYRGSEKLFF.

V usage is TRBV3-1 (or the pseudogene TRBV3-2) and J usage is TRBJ2-7; D might be TRBD2 (5 bases). Germline V gene data show CDR1 as LGHDT and CDR2 as YNNKEL (reference sequence). Trimming left V 6 bases short and J 3 bases short, with 12 bases between. The CDR3 covers 13 residues. The CDR3 reads CASSPGRGYEQYF. CDR3 coding DNA: TGTGCCAGCAGTCCCGGACGGGGCTACGAGCAGTACTTC.

The chain joins TRBV27 to TRBJ2-3; 10 bases map to TRBD2. CDR3 length: 17 amino acids. With V trimmed by 4 bases and J by 1 base, 8 bases remained unmatched. Germline V lookup: CDR1 MNHEY, CDR2 SMNVEV (reference sequence). CDR3 DNA sequence: TGTGCCAGCAGTTGGAACCAGCGGGGGGGCGGCACAGATACGCAGTATTTT. The encoded protein is CASSWNQRGGGTDTQYF.

V is TRBV19 and J is TRBJ1-6, with unresolved D. The germline V gene has CDR1 LNHDA and CDR2 SQIVND (reference sequence). The CDR3 sequence is 16 residues long. Trimming cost V 3 bases and J 6 bases, with 15 bases left between them. The CDR3 protein is CASSIGTGEGNSPLHF. CDR3 DNA sequence: TGTGCCAGTAGTATCGGAACCGGGGAGGGTAATTCACCCCTCCACTTT.

This clone came up a few times. V gene TRBV5-1 combines with J gene TRBJ2-5, with 8 bases that match TRBD1. V lost 2 bases and J lost 1; bases outside the gene matches: 4. CDR1 and CDR2 from the germline V gene are SGHRS and YFSETQ. The CDR3 totals 15 residues. The CDR3 DNA sequence: TGCGCCAGCAGCTTAACAGGGGGGATCCAAGAGACCCAGTACTTC. Its translation: CASSLTGGIQETQYF.

V usage is TRBV19 and J usage is TRBJ1-3; TRBD1 matches 10 bases. V gave up 6 bases and J gave up 7 bases; unmatched junction bases: 6. This CDR3 is built from 14 residues. The germline V gene has CDR1 LNHDA and CDR2 SQIVND (reference sequence). DNA of the CDR3: TGTGCCAGTAGCCCCCCGGGACAGGGGAACACCATATATTTT. This encodes CASSPPGQGNTIYF.

The rearrangement uses TRBV18 and TRBJ1-6; D remains ambiguous. Germline V gene lookup returns CDR1 KGHSH and CDR2 LQKENI. Trimming removed 6 bases from V and 3 bases from J, with 12 bases in between. The CDR3 is 15 residues long. The CDR3 spells CASSGEGLYNSPLHF. The DNA for the CDR3 is TGTGCCAGCTCCGGCGAGGGCCTCTATAATTCACCCCTCCACTTT.

The gene calls are TRBV2 and TRBJ2-5; 7 bases line up with TRBD2. Germline trimming cut 1 base from V and 4 bases from J; bases unmatched to any gene: 3. The CDR3 has 14 residues. Germline loops: CDR1 SNHLY, CDR2 FYNNEI. CDR3 nucleotides: TGTGCCAGCAGTGAAGGGACTAGGGGAGAGACCCAGTACTTC. Its protein product is CASSEGTRGETQYF.

This clone was counted a single time. This chain uses TRBV19 with TRBJ1-1, with 9 bases aligning to TRBD1. The CDR3 extends over 16 amino acids. The trim removed 6 bases at V and 4 bases at J, leaving 12 bases unmatched. CDR1 is LNHDA and CDR2 is SQIVND in the germline V gene (reference sequence). The CDR3 DNA is TGTGCCAGTAGCCACTTTCCGACAGGGGGTGGCACTGAAGCTTTCTTT. Amino acids: CASSHFPTGGGTEAFF.